This entry describes one T cell receptor beta chain. Antigen specificity is unknown. This entry comes from a study of monozygotic twins with inflammatory bowel disease. Whole-study findings and limits: No detectable difference in repertoire similarity separated concordant from discordant twins, possibly as a result of limited power.

The CDR3 has 11 amino acids. Germline V lookup: CDR1 MDHEN, CDR2 SYDVKM. TCRdb reprocessed the 5' RACE reads and reports one entry per CDR3 protein, with no DNA. The data show roughly 120,000 distinct CDR3 sequences, and the top ten clones hold around 12%. What was sequenced was blood. The origin of this receptor is a human donor with ulcerative colitis or Crohn's disease, or a healthy co-twin of an affected twin (not recorded which). The chain uses TRBV28 and TRBJ1-2; TCRdb gives TRBD1 as the D gene, but with no DNA this cannot be confirmed. CDR3 sequence: CASTTPGGYTF.